Presented here are 28 T cell receptor beta chains from one specimen sequenced in a study of T cell responses to AZD1222 COVID-19 vaccine. Data came from immunoSEQ multiplex PCR; TCRdb stores just in-frame clones and leaves some out. The data contain around 140,000 clones, approximately 85% of them singletons. Sequences were derived from peripheral blood, sampled 28 days after the second dose of the MenACWY control vaccine. Receptor source: an adult who received the MenACWY meningococcal vaccine as a control.

This clone was recorded once. The chain combines TRBV19 with TRBJ1-1; D gene ambiguous. The V gene lost 8 bases and the J gene lost 4 bases, with 17 bases spanning the gap. The CDR3 is made up of 14 amino acids. Germline V gives CDR1 LNHDA, CDR2 SQIVND (reference sequence). The CDR3 nucleotides are TGTGCCAGTTGGAATTTTGAGAAGGGCACTGAAGCTTTCTTT. This encodes CASWNFEKGTEAFF.

This clone occurred a few times. CDR3 in amino acids: CASSYASGNTGELFF. CDR3 nucleotides: TGTGCCAGCAGTTACGCGTCAGGGAACACCGGGGAGCTGTTTTTT. The J gene is TRBJ2-2, the V gene TRBV6-5, with D uncertain. The V gene's germline CDR1 is MNHEY and CDR2 SVGAGI. The CDR3 loop spans 15 amino acids. V lost 2 bases and J lost 1, with 8 bases in between.

The gene calls are TRBV28 and TRBJ2-4; possibly TRBD1 or TRBD2 for D (5 bases each). CDR3 size: 16 residues. CDR1 MDHEN and CDR2 SYDVKM come from the germline V gene. The V end lost 4 bases, the J end lost 0 bases, and 13 bases lay between the germline ends. The CDR3 DNA reads as TGTGCCAGCAGTTGGACCGGGACGGTAGCCAAAAACATTCAGTACTTC. Protein sequence: CASSWTGTVAKNIQYF.

DNA for the CDR3: TGTGCCAGTACCGTGGGGTCCTCCTCTGGGGCCAACGTCCTGACTTTC. Amino acids: CASTVGSSSGANVLTF. The chain recombines TRBV19 with TRBJ2-6; no reliable D call. Germline CDR1 LNHDA, CDR2 SQIVND (reference sequence). V gave up 7 bases and J gave up 0 bases, with 13 bases separating them. The CDR3 loop spans 16 amino acids.

V gene TRBV27 combines with J gene TRBJ2-3; 8 positions match TRBD2. The CDR3 is 13 amino acids. The V gene end was trimmed by 11 bases and the J gene end by 6 bases; junction bases not matched to a gene: 10. Germline CDR1 reads MNHEY; CDR2 reads SMNVEV (reference sequence). The CDR3 region has the DNA TGTGCCCTCGGGCGGGGGGCATACGATACGCAGTATTTT. Translating gives CALGRGAYDTQYF.

The chain has TRBV7-3 and TRBJ2-1, with 10 bases aligning to TRBD1. With V trimmed by 5 bases and J by 4 bases, 11 bases remained unmatched. In germline, CDR1 is SGHTA, CDR2 FQGTGA. The CDR3 consists of 17 residues. CDR3 amino acids: CASSIRGRDRGYNEQFF. The CDR3 DNA follows: TGTGCCAGCAGCATTCGCGGCCGGGACAGGGGATACAATGAGCAGTTCTTC.

The rearrangement uses TRBV4-2 and TRBJ2-1; TRBD1 matches 11 bases. Germline V gives CDR1 LGHNA, CDR2 YNFKEQ. CDR3 length: 18 amino acids. V trimming: 4 bases; J trimming: 0 bases; junction bases outside the gene matches: 8. In nucleotides, the CDR3 is TGTGCCAGCAGCCGAGGACAGGGGGCTACCAGCTCCTACAATGAGCAGTTCTTC. The encoded protein is CASSRGQGATSSYNEQFF.

This clone was detected many times. The chain couples TRBV30 to TRBJ1-1; D unclear. The CDR3 loop spans 11 amino acids. V dropped 4 bases and J dropped 3 bases, with 6 bases sitting between them. Germline-derived CDR1 and CDR2 are GTSNPN and SVGIG (reference sequence). In DNA, the CDR3 is TGTGCCTGGATCCGACACACTGAAGCTTTCTTT. Its protein product is CAWIRHTEAFF.

This rearrangement joins TRBV19 to TRBJ2-1; possibly TRBD1 for D (6 bases). V was shortened by 3 bases and J by 7 bases, with 16 bases between the two germline ends. The germline V gene has CDR1 LNHDA and CDR2 SQIVND (reference sequence). The CDR3 runs 15 residues. The CDR3 DNA reads as TGTGCCAGTAGTATCGAACAGGGAATAGAAAATGAGCAGTTCTTC. Translating gives CASSIEQGIENEQFF.

The rearrangement uses TRBV7-2 and TRBJ1-5; possible D gene TRBD1, 5 bases. Looked up from germline, CDR1 is SGHTA and CDR2 is FQGNSA. The CDR3 covers 13 residues. V was clipped by 5 bases and J by 5 bases, with 10 bases between them. CDR3 loop: CASSNGGYQPQHF. The CDR3 coding sequence is TGTGCCAGCAGCAACGGGGGGTATCAGCCCCAGCATTTT.

Written as DNA, the CDR3 is TGTGCCAGCAGGAGGGGGTCGCTCACTGAAGCTTTCTTT. This translates into CASRRGSLTEAFF. The rearrangement uses TRBV12-3 or TRBV12-4 and TRBJ1-1; D is perhaps TRBD1 (6 bases). The CDR3 loop spans 13 amino acids. V dropped 6 bases and J dropped 4 bases, with 12 bases sitting between them.

The chain employs TRBV28 and TRBJ1-2; D possibly corresponds to TRBD1 (5 bases). Germline CDR1 reads MDHEN; CDR2 reads SYDVKM. This CDR3 is built from 13 residues. V gave up 6 bases and J gave up 4 bases, with 12 bases separating them. CDR3 DNA: TGTGCCAGCAGACAGGCAGGGCTCTATGGCTACACCTTC. Its protein product is CASRQAGLYGYTF.

The J gene is TRBJ1-5, the V gene TRBV12-1. TRBV12-1 is termed a pseudogene. The CDR3 extends over 15 amino acids. The CDR3 DNA reads as TGTGCCAGCAGCTCAAGCGATGGGCGCAATCAGCCCCAGCATTTT. The encoded protein is CASSSSDGRNQPQHF.

V and J are TRBV12-5 and TRBJ2-5, with 7 bases identical to TRBD1. Germline V gives CDR1 LGHNT, CDR2 FRNRAP. The V and J ends lost 5 bases and 1 base, in that order; junction bases with no gene match: 7. CDR3 size: 15 residues. The CDR3 spells CASGLYSGGQETQYF. The CDR3 DNA follows: TGTGCTAGTGGTCTCTACTCAGGGGGCCAAGAGACCCAGTACTTC.

The chain combines TRBV19 with TRBJ2-3, with D possibly matching TRBD2 (6 bases). V was shortened by 1 base and J by 5 bases, with 10 bases between the two germline ends. The CDR3 length is 14 residues. Germline loops: CDR1 LNHDA, CDR2 SQIVND (reference sequence). The CDR3 DNA sequence: TGTGCCAGTAGTATAGCGGAGGGGAGAGATACGCAGTATTTT. Translation: CASSIAEGRDTQYF. Combining the CDR3 with reference TRBV19 and TRBJ2-3 gives the whole variable domain DGGITQSPKYLFRKEGQNVTLSCEQNLNHDAMYWYRQDPGQGLRLIYYSQIVNDFQKGDIAEGYSVSREKKESFPLTVTSAQKNPTAFYLCASSIAEGRDTQYFGPGTRLTVL.

This chain links TRBV19 with TRBJ1-3; no clear D. V lost 5 bases and J lost 6, with 11 bases in between. The CDR3 covers 13 residues. Germline V gene sequence: CDR1 LNHDA, CDR2 SQIVND (reference sequence). CDR3 nucleotide sequence: TGTGCCAGTAGTCTACAAGGGCCAAACACCATATATTTT. Its translation is CASSLQGPNTIYF. The whole variable domain, filled in from reference TRBV19 and TRBJ1-3, reads DGGITQSPKYLFRKEGQNVTLSCEQNLNHDAMYWYRQDPGQGLRLIYYSQIVNDFQKGDIAEGYSVSREKKESFPLTVTSAQKNPTAFYLCASSLQGPNTIYFGEGSWLTVV.

The chain combines TRBV9 with TRBJ1-4; tentatively, D is TRBD1 (5 bases). The CDR3 has 15 amino acids. V was pared by 4 bases and J by 7 bases, with 17 bases between. The germline gives CDR1 SGDLS, CDR2 YYNGEE. The CDR3 region has the DNA TGTGCCAGCAGCCCCTGGAAGGGGAATAGTGAAAAACTGTTTTTT. This gives the protein CASSPWKGNSEKLFF.

Only a few counts were recorded for this clone. The V call is TRBV2, the J call TRBJ1-6, with D possibly matching TRBD1 (6 bases). CDR1 is SNHLY and CDR2 is FYNNEI in the germline V gene. V lost 6 bases and J lost 6, with 12 bases in between. The CDR3 covers 14 residues. CDR3 amino acids: CASRRDIPNSPLHF. The CDR3 DNA reads as TGTGCCAGCAGAAGGGACATTCCTAATTCACCCCTCCACTTT.

The chain combines TRBV6-5 with TRBJ1-3; no clear D. Trimming stripped 6 bases from V and 8 bases from J, with 17 bases between. Germline V gene data show CDR1 as MNHEY and CDR2 as SVGAGI. CDR3 length: 14 residues. The CDR3: CASSLIEGTDTIYF. In DNA form, the CDR3 reads TGTGCCAGCAGCTTGATTGAGGGTACAGACACCATATATTTT.

The chain recombines TRBV3-1 (or the pseudogene TRBV3-2) with TRBJ1-3; D possibly corresponds to TRBD1 (5 bases). The V gene's germline CDR1 is LGHDT and CDR2 YNNKEL (reference sequence). Deletions cut 6 bases from V and 0 bases from J, with 15 bases between. The CDR3 runs 16 residues. The CDR3 is CASRHELGGSGNTIYF. Written as DNA, the CDR3 is TGTGCCAGCAGGCACGAGTTGGGGGGCTCTGGAAACACCATATATTTT.

This clone was seen only a few times. The CDR3 bases are TGTGCCATCAGTGAAGGGGAACAATCCACTGAAGCTTTCTTT. Its protein is CAISEGEQSTEAFF. The gene calls are TRBV10-3 and TRBJ1-1; possible D gene TRBD1, 5 bases. CDR1 and CDR2 (germline): ENHRY, SYGVKD. The CDR3 runs to 14 residues. V lost 3 bases and J lost 4, with 12 bases in between.

DNA of the CDR3: TGTGCCAGCAGTTCGCCGGGCCTAGGTGGGGAGCAGTACTTC. The encoded protein is CASSSPGLGGEQYF. The chain joins TRBV28 to TRBJ2-7, with D unclear. The V end lost 4 bases, the J end lost 7 bases, and 17 bases lay between the germline ends. Germline V gene data show CDR1 as MDHEN and CDR2 as SYDVKM. This CDR3 has 14 residues.

This clone showed up just once. The CDR3, as DNA: TGTGCCAGCAGTCCCCACGGGGCGGGGGGGCGACCCGGGGAGCTGTTTTTT. It translates to CASSPHGAGGRPGELFF. This sequence joins TRBV27 and TRBJ2-2, with 9 bases that match TRBD2. Germline CDR1 is MNHEY and CDR2 is SMNVEV (reference sequence). The trim removed 5 bases at V and 6 bases at J, leaving 13 bases unmatched. The CDR3 sequence is 17 residues long.

The V gene is TRBV9, the J gene TRBJ2-5; D is undetermined. Trimming cost V 7 bases and J 5 bases, with 21 bases left between them. The CDR3 has 15 residues. Germline V lookup: CDR1 SGDLS, CDR2 YYNGEE. CDR3 sequence reads: CASSPLYGISETQYF. CDR3 coding DNA: TGTGCCAGCTCCCCCTTATATGGAATTTCCGAGACCCAGTACTTC.

V is TRBV5-1 and J is TRBJ1-1; D is unresolved. V was clipped by 4 bases and J by 8 bases, with 15 bases between them. This CDR3 region has 13 residues. The V gene's germline CDR1 is SGHRS and CDR2 YFSETQ. This CDR3 reads CASSLVRTEEAFF. CDR3 sequence (DNA): TGCGCCAGCAGCCTTGTAAGGACCGAGGAAGCTTTCTTT. Using reference TRBV5-1 and TRBJ1-1 for the parts outside the CDR3, the full variable domain is KAGVTQTPRYLIKTRGQQVTLSCSPISGHRSVSWYQQTPGQGLQFLFEYFSETQRNKGNFPGRFSGRQFSNSRSEMNVSTLELGDSALYLCASSLVRTEEAFFGQGTRLTVV.

This rearrangement joins TRBV5-4 to TRBJ1-1; D may be TRBD1 (6 bases). CDR3 length: 15 residues. Germline CDR1 SGHNT, CDR2 YYREEE (reference sequence). Trimming took off 0 bases at V and 3 bases at J, with 12 bases between the two ends. This CDR3 is CASSLGGGLDTEAFF. The CDR3 DNA sequence: TGTGCCAGCAGCTTGGGAGGGGGGCTGGACACTGAAGCTTTCTTT.

The rearrangement links TRBV5-8 to TRBJ2-7; a possible D gene is TRBD1 (5 bases). Trimming took off 0 bases at V and 3 bases at J, with 7 bases between the two ends. CDR1 and CDR2 from the germline V gene are SGHTS and YDEGEE. CDR3 length: 13 amino acids. The CDR3 DNA sequence: TGTGCCAGCAGCTTGGACAGGCTCTACGAGCAGTACTTC. Its protein is CASSLDRLYEQYF. Drawing the rest from reference TRBV5-8 and TRBJ2-7, the complete variable domain is EAGVTQSPTHLIKTRGQQATLRCSPISGHTSVYWYQQALGLGLQFLLWYDEGEERNRGNFPPRFSGRQFPNYSSELNVNALELEDSALYLCASSLDRLYEQYFGPGTRLTVT.

V gene TRBV6-6 combines with J gene TRBJ2-6; D is unclear. With 5 bases removed from V and 4 bases from J, the gap between germline ends came to 12 bases. The CDR3 has 15 amino acids. Germline loops: CDR1 MNHNY, CDR2 SVGAGI (reference sequence). The CDR3 region is CASSLSEGGANVLTF. CDR3 sequence (DNA): TGTGCCAGCAGTCTTTCCGAAGGGGGGGCCAACGTCCTGACTTTC.